The clone carrying this TCR beta chain was counted a single time. This sample is part of a study of blood T cell repertoires in COVID-19. Study at large: Collection of acute and convalescent COVID-19 samples took place in the United States, Italy and Spain.

The V end was cut by 5 bases, the J end by 3 bases, with 16 bases between. CDR1 and CDR2 from the germline V gene are MNHEY and SVGAGI. The CDR3 totals 15 residues. Original data processing: Reference gene primers were amplified, and this amplification served to estimate nucleated cell counts. The repertoire was sequenced with immunoSEQ multiplex PCR; TCRdb's copy has only in-frame clones and lacks some. V, J and clone size are taken as reported in that table, and D and trimming were inferred from the DNA itself. The sample has about 140,000 clones, about 90% seen once. The chain recombines TRBV6-5 with TRBJ1-1, with D tentatively TRBD1 (5 bases). Source material: peripheral blood. This receptor was identified in a woman in her forties or fifties with acute or convalescent COVID-19. The CDR3 region has the DNA TGTGCCAGCAGTCGGCTCCGGGGGGGAGACACTGAAGCTTTCTTT. Its protein is CASSRLRGGDTEAFF.